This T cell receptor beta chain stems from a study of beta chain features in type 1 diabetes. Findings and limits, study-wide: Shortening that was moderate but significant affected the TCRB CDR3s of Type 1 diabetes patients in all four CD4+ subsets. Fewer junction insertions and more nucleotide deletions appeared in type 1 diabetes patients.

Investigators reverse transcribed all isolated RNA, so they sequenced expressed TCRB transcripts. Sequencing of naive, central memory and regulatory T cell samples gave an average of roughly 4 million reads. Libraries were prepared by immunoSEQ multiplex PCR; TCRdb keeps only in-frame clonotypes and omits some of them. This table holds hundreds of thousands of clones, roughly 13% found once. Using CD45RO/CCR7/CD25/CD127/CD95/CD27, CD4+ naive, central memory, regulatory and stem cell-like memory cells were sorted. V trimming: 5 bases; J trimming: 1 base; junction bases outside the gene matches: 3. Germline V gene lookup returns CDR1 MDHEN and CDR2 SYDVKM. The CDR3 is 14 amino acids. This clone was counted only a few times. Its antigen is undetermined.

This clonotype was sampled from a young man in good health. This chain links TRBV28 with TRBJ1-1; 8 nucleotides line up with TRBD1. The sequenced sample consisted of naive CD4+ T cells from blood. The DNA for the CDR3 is TGTGCCAGCAGTCGTCAGGGGGCGAACACTGAAGCTTTCTTT. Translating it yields CASSRQGANTEAFF. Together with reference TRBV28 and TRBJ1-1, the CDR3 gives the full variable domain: DVKVTQSSRYLVKRTGEKVFLECVQDMDHENMFWYRQDPGLGLRLIYFSYDVKMKEKGDIPEGYSVSREKKERFSLILESASTNQTSMYLCASSRQGANTEAFFGQGTRLTVV.